This is a list of T cell receptor beta chains from one sample in a study of blood T cell repertoires in COVID-19. Generated by immunoSEQ multiplex PCR, the TCRdb table keeps only in-frame clones and is missing some. Among tens of thousands of clones listed, 78% were seen once. Material: peripheral blood. These receptors came from a man aged 65 to 85 with COVID-19, enrolled during active disease. Both conserved end residues are part of each CDR3. A D gene is named only where the DNA matches it firmly. The size field is filled for only some rows; it gives once, few, many or a size class.

TRBD2 | few | TRBJ2-1 | TRBV7-6 | TGTGCCAGCAGTCCAACTAGCGGGGGGGACCGCAATGAGCAGTTCTTC | CASSPTSGGDRNEQFF
NA | few | TRBJ1-2 | TRBV23-1 | TGCGCCAGCCGAAAATGGCGGGGTAGTGGAGCTAACTATGGCTACACCTTC | CASRKWRGSGANYGYTF
NA | few | TRBJ2-1 | TRBV28 | TGTGCCAGCAGTTTATTGGGGGGTGAGCAGTTCTTC | CASSLLGGEQFF
NA | NA | TRBJ2-3 | TRBV4-3 | TGCGCCAGCAGCCAAAGCACGGGGGGCGGGACAGATACGCAGTATTTT | CASSQSTGGGTDTQYF
NA | NA | TRBJ1-1 | TRBV7-2 | TGTGCCAGCAGCTTAGCGGTCAGGAACACTGAAGCTTTCTTT | CASSLAVRNTEAFF
NA | few | TRBJ1-1 | TRBV11-2 | TGTGCCAGCAGCTTAGAGCAGGGCTCCACTGAAGCTTTCTTT | CASSLEQGSTEAFF
NA | NA | TRBJ2-7 | TRBV9 | TGTGCCAGCAGCGTCGGCGGGCGGTACGAGCAGTACTTC | CASSVGGRYEQYF
TRBD2 | NA | TRBJ2-2 | TRBV15 | TGTGCCACCAGCAGGGGAGTTGGGAGGGACACCGGGGAGCTGTTTTTT | CATSRGVGRDTGELFF
NA | few | TRBJ1-6 | TRBV11-2 | TGTGCCAGCAGCCCTTCTTTGGGACTTTCACCCCTCCACTTT | CASSPSLGLSPLHF
TRBD1 | NA | TRBJ1-1 | TRBV10-3 | TGTGCCATCAGTTCCGACAGGGGGAGGTCTGAAGCTTTCTTT | CAISSDRGRSEAFF
NA | NA | TRBJ1-2 | TRBV5-5 | TGTGCCAGCAGCTTTGGGAGACCCTCTATTTCCCCTGGCTACACCTTC | CASSFGRPSISPGYTF
NA | once | TRBJ1-6 | TRBV6-5 | TGTGCCAGCAGGGGCGGTGGGGTAGGGGATTCACCCCTCCACTTT | CASRGGGVGDSPLHF
TRBD1 | NA | TRBJ1-1 | TRBV6-5 | TGTGCCAGCAGTTACTCTCGACAGGGGAACACTGAAGCTTTCTTT | CASSYSRQGNTEAFF
TRBD1 | many | TRBJ1-5 | TRBV6-2/TRBV6-3 | TGTGCCAGCAGTTATGGACAGGGGGATCAGCCCCAGCATTTT | CASSYGQGDQPQHF
NA | few | TRBJ1-2 | TRBV12-3/TRBV12-4 | TGTGCCAGCAGTTTAGGGGGCTTGGGCTACACCTTC | CASSLGGLGYTF
TRBD1 | NA | TRBJ1-3 | TRBV18 | TGTGCCAGCTCACCCGGGACAGGAGACGGAAACACCATATATTTT | CASSPGTGDGNTIYF
NA | few | TRBJ1-1 | TRBV5-1 | TGCGCCAGCCGGGATTTTGGGGACACTGAAGCTTTCTTT | CASRDFGDTEAFF
TRBD2 | many | TRBJ2-2 | TRBV6-5 | TGTGCCAGCAGTTCCACTCTAGCGGATGGCTCCGGGGAGCTGTTTTTT | CASSSTLADGSGELFF
TRBD1 | few | TRBJ2-7 | TRBV28 | TGTGCCAGCAGAGCCCGGGGACAGCCACCCTACGAGCAGTACTTC | CASRARGQPPYEQYF
NA | NA | TRBJ2-5 | TRBV6-5 | TGTGCCAGCACCCCGGACAGATTTAAAGAGACCCAGTACTTC | CASTPDRFKETQYF
TRBD2 | once | TRBJ2-2 | TRBV5-4 | TGTGCCAGCAGCCCCAAAGGAGGGACTAGCGGGGTGGGGGACACCGGGGAGCTGTTTTTT | CASSPKGGTSGVGDTGELFF
NA | NA | TRBJ1-1 | TRBV7-3 | TGTGCCAGCAGCTTAACGAACAGGGCCAAGACTTTCTTT | CASSLTNRAKTFF
NA | NA | TRBJ1-2 | TRBV30 | TGTGCCTGGAGTGTACTTGGGGCCTACACCTTC | CAWSVLGAYTF
NA | NA | TRBJ1-1 | TRBV6-2/TRBV6-3 | TGTGCCAGCAGTTACATCGACAGGCCAGCTTTCTTT | CASSYIDRPAFF
NA | NA | TRBJ1-2 | TRBV28 | TGTGCCAGCAGTTTAGAGGTTTCAGACTATGGCTACACCTTC | CASSLEVSDYGYTF
NA | once | TRBJ1-1 | TRBV19 | TGTGCCAGTAGTAGCAGGGTCCCTTTGAACACTGAAGCTTTCTTT | CASSSRVPLNTEAFF
TRBD2 | NA | TRBJ2-7 | TRBV19 | TGTGCCAGTAGTACCGGGACTAGCAGGCTTGGGGAGCAGTACTTC | CASSTGTSRLGEQYF
TRBD1 | NA | TRBJ1-5 | TRBV25-1 | TGTGCCAGCAGCCCGGGACAGGGCAATCAGCCCCAGCATTTT | CASSPGQGNQPQHF
NA | NA | TRBJ2-7 | TRBV5-6 | TGTGCCAGCAGCCCAACCTCGACAGAGACCTACGAGCAGTACTTC | CASSPTSTETYEQYF
TRBD1 | once | TRBJ1-3 | TRBV9 | TGTGCCAGCAGCGGGGACAGGGGGCCTTTCGGAAACACCATATATTTT | CASSGDRGPFGNTIYF
TRBD2 | once | TRBJ2-5 | TRBV5-4 | TGTGCCAGCAGCTCAAGTAATAGCGGGGGAGGGTGGGAGACCCAGTACTTC | CASSSSNSGGGWETQYF
NA | NA | TRBJ1-4 | TRBV7-2 | TGTGCCAGCAGTCGTGACAGACCTCCGGAAAAACTGTTTTTT | CASSRDRPPEKLFF
NA | once | TRBJ1-3 | TRBV28 | TGTGCCAGCAGTGAATTATTCTATCCTGGAAACACCATATATTTT | CASSELFYPGNTIYF
NA | NA | TRBJ1-5 | TRBV5-5 | TGTGCCAGCAGCTTCGTCGGGGGAGACGGCAATCAGCCCCAGCATTTT | CASSFVGGDGNQPQHF
TRBD2 | NA | TRBJ2-2 | TRBV24-1 | TGTGCCACCGGGACTAGCGCCGTGAACACCGGGGAGCTGTTTTTT | CATGTSAVNTGELFF
TRBD2 | NA | TRBJ2-3 | TRBV28 | TGTGCCAGCAGTCCTCGCGGGGGAGGGAAGGGGCAAGATACGCAGTATTTT | CASSPRGGGKGQDTQYF
NA | NA | TRBJ2-3 | TRBV29-1 | TGCAGCGTTGAGGAGCAAGATACGCAGTATTTT | CSVEEQDTQYF
TRBD2 | NA | TRBJ2-1 | TRBV30 | TGTGCCTGGGTGGGACTAGCGGGTGACGACAATGAGCAGTTCTTC | CAWVGLAGDDNEQFF
NA | NA | TRBJ1-1 | TRBV4-2 | TGTGCCAGCAGCCACGTGGCTAACACTGAAGCTTTCTTT | CASSHVANTEAFF
TRBD2 | NA | TRBJ2-3 | TRBV18 | TGTGCCAGCTCACCAAATAGCGGGAGCACAGATACGCAGTATTTT | CASSPNSGSTDTQYF
TRBD1 | NA | TRBJ2-7 | TRBV7-2 | TGTGCCAGCAGCGTGGACAGGGGCGAGCAGTACTTC | CASSVDRGEQYF
NA | NA | TRBJ1-4 | TRBV6-1 | TGTGCCAGCAGTGAAAGACGGGCAACTAATGAAAAACTGTTTTTT | CASSERRATNEKLFF
NA | NA | TRBJ2-6 | TRBV19 | TGTGCCAGTAAGGACAGCTCTGGGGCCAACGTCCTGACTTTC | CASKDSSGANVLTF
NA | NA | TRBJ1-4 | TRBV25-1 | TGTGCCAGCAGTGGGAGGGGTCCGGAAAAACTGTTTTTT | CASSGRGPEKLFF
TRBD1 | NA | TRBJ1-2 | TRBV25-1 | TGTGCCAGCAGTCTCCCAGGACAGGGGGCGAGTGGCTACACCTTC | CASSLPGQGASGYTF
NA | NA | TRBJ1-1 | TRBV19 | TGTGCCAGTAGTTCGGAGCAGGGGATGAACACTGAAGCTTTCTTT | CASSSEQGMNTEAFF
NA | few | TRBJ2-2 | TRBV6-5 | TGTGCCAGCAGTCAAAAGGGGACCGGGGAGCTGTTTTTT | CASSQKGTGELFF
TRBD2 | NA | TRBJ2-1 | TRBV4-3 | TGCGCCAGCAGCCAAGACCCCGGCGGGGGCTCCTACAATGAGCAGTTCTTC | CASSQDPGGGSYNEQFF
NA | NA | TRBJ1-1 | TRBV7-3 | TGTGCCAGCAGCTTAACGGGGAGAACTGAAGCTTTCTTT | CASSLTGRTEAFF
NA | few | TRBJ1-5 | TRBV27 | TGTGCCAGCAGTCCCCAACGGAGGGGGGGGGCGCGCAATCAGCCCCAGCATTTT | CASSPQRRGGARNQPQHF
NA | few | TRBJ1-5 | TRBV7-7 | TGTGCTAGCAGCTTAAGCGGGGCTAATCAGCCCCAGCATTTT | CASSLSGANQPQHF
NA | once | TRBJ1-2 | TRBV5-1 | TGCGCCAGCAGCTCCTCTGGAGGGGATATTACTTCTAACTATGGCTACACCTTC | CASSSSGGDITSNYGYTF
TRBD1 | NA | TRBJ2-7 | TRBV6-6 | TGTGCCAGCAGCCGCGGGACAGGGAGCCACGAGCAGTACTTC | CASSRGTGSHEQYF